These T cell receptor beta chains were read from a single sample in a study of beta chain features in type 1 diabetes. The method was immunoSEQ multiplex PCR; TCRdb's version includes in-frame clones alone and lacks a portion of them. The sample yields hundreds of thousands of clones, roughly 12% seen once. Sequenced material: naive CD4+ T cells from blood. The source of these receptors is a man aged 18 to 29 in good health. Both conserved end residues are part of each CDR3. D genes are given only for firm matches. Size tells how often a clone was seen (once, few, many) or the class of an expanded clone, and some rows leave it out.

D gene | CDR3 length | J gene | V gene | clone size | CDR3 protein | CDR3 DNA
. | 12 | TRBJ1-4 | TRBV7-2 | few | CASSFFGEKLFF | TGTGCCAGCAGCTTTTTCGGGGAAAAACTGTTTTTT
TRBD1 | 16 | TRBJ1-2 | TRBV28 | . | CASSLKSPGQGNGYTF | TGTGCCAGCAGTTTAAAATCTCCGGGACAGGGTAATGGCTACACCTTC
TRBD2 | 16 | TRBJ2-7 | TRBV28 | . | CASSKGGLAVTYEQYF | TGTGCCAGCAGTAAAGGGGGACTAGCGGTGACCTACGAGCAGTACTTC
TRBD1 | 16 | TRBJ1-6 | TRBV7-9 | . | CASSSYFGTANSPLHF | TGTGCCAGCAGCTCATACTTCGGGACAGCCAATTCACCCCTCCACTTT
TRBD1 | 15 | TRBJ2-1 | TRBV28 | . | CASSSIGQGGREQFF | TGTGCCAGCAGCAGCATTGGACAGGGGGGAAGAGAGCAGTTCTTC
. | 15 | TRBJ1-2 | TRBV7-2 | . | CASSLVAQPLHGYTF | TGTGCCAGCAGCTTAGTTGCCCAACCACTTCATGGCTACACCTTC
. | 13 | TRBJ1-5 | TRBV7-6 | few | CASSLWVGQPQHF | TGTGCCAGCAGCTTATGGGTCGGGCAGCCCCAGCATTTT
TRBD2 | 14 | TRBJ2-7 | TRBV4-3 | . | CASSLTSMPYEQYF | TGCGCCAGCAGCCTGACTAGCATGCCCTACGAGCAGTACTTC
. | 12 | TRBJ2-3 | TRBV28 | . | CASSPNTDTQYF | TGTGCCAGCAGCCCTAACACAGATACGCAGTATTTT
TRBD1 | 14 | TRBJ2-1 | TRBV10-3 | few | CAISEGTVKGEQFF | TGTGCCATCAGTGAGGGGACAGTCAAGGGCGAGCAGTTCTTC
TRBD1 | 16 | TRBJ2-2 | TRBV4-2 | . | CASSHMGQMNTGELFF | TGTGCCAGCAGCCACATGGGACAGATGAACACCGGGGAGCTGTTTTTT
. | 13 | TRBJ2-2 | TRBV9 | few | CASSVPGTGELFF | TGTGCCAGCAGCGTTCCCGGCACCGGGGAGCTGTTTTTT
. | 15 | TRBJ1-1 | TRBV6-1 | few | CASSEPAGGTTEAFF | TGTGCCAGCAGTGAACCTGCGGGGGGGACCACTGAAGCTTTCTTT
TRBD2 | 14 | TRBJ2-1 | TRBV30 | few | CAWTRGSSYNEQFF | TGTGCCTGGACACGCGGGAGCTCCTACAATGAGCAGTTCTTC
. | 16 | TRBJ2-1 | TRBV4-1 | few | CASSPRTFSSYNEQFF | TGCGCCAGCAGCCCCCGGACTTTTAGCTCCTACAATGAGCAGTTCTTC
TRBD1 | 15 | TRBJ2-1 | TRBV19 | . | CASSPPRTGYNEQFF | TGTGCCAGTAGTCCACCCCGGACAGGTTACAATGAGCAGTTCTTC
. | 16 | TRBJ1-1 | TRBV4-2 | . | CASSQPTGRRDTEAFF | TGTGCCAGCAGCCAACCCACAGGTAGGAGAGACACTGAAGCTTTCTTT
. | 15 | TRBJ2-1 | TRBV5-5 | few | CASSLAGIHRGEQFF | TGTGCCAGCAGCTTGGCGGGGATCCACCGGGGTGAGCAGTTCTTC
TRBD1 | 15 | TRBJ2-7 | TRBV7-2 | . | CASSLQTGPSYEQYF | TGTGCCAGCAGCTTGCAGACAGGGCCTTCCTACGAGCAGTACTTC
TRBD1 | 16 | TRBJ2-5 | TRBV6-1 | few | CASSEGTGVLMKTQYF | TGTGCCAGCAGTGAAGGAACAGGGGTCCTCATGAAGACCCAGTACTTC
. | 15 | TRBJ1-2 | TRBV5-4 | few | CASSEPGLQFYGYTF | TGTGCCAGCAGCGAACCGGGACTCCAATTCTATGGCTACACCTTC
TRBD1 | 14 | TRBJ1-2 | TRBV11-2 | few | CASSTDRVGYGYTF | TGTGCCAGCAGCACCGACAGGGTTGGTTATGGCTACACCTTC
. | 15 | TRBJ2-7 | TRBV18 | few | CASSPVAVGAYEQYF | TGTGCCAGCTCACCAGTAGCGGTGGGAGCCTACGAGCAGTACTTC
TRBD1 | 13 | TRBJ2-7 | TRBV27 | few | CASRTGGGYEQYF | TGTGCCAGCAGGACAGGGGGTGGGTACGAGCAGTACTTC
TRBD1 | 15 | TRBJ2-1 | TRBV28 | few | CASASRDRGPNEQFF | TGTGCCAGCGCCTCCAGGGACAGGGGCCCAAATGAGCAGTTCTTC
. | 13 | TRBJ1-2 | TRBV5-4 | . | CASSPRGGRGYTF | TGTGCCAGCAGCCCGAGAGGGGGAAGAGGCTACACCTTC
. | 13 | TRBJ1-2 | TRBV7-2 | few | CASLQGPNYGYTF | TGTGCCAGCTTACAGGGACCTAACTATGGCTACACCTTC
. | 15 | TRBJ2-1 | TRBV6-5 | . | CASSRPGVGYNEQFF | TGTGCCAGCAGTCGTCCAGGGGTCGGGTACAATGAGCAGTTCTTC
TRBD2 | 17 | TRBJ2-1 | TRBV5-5 | . | CASSPTSGGTGENEQFF | TGTGCCAGCAGCCCCACTAGCGGGGGGACCGGTGAGAATGAGCAGTTCTTC
TRBD2 | 19 | TRBJ2-1 | TRBV7-9 | . | CASSPTHRLAGGQSNEQFF | TGTGCCAGCAGCCCCACCCACCGACTAGCGGGGGGGCAATCCAATGAGCAGTTCTTC
. | 14 | TRBJ2-7 | TRBV19 | few | CASSSQVSSYEQYF | TGTGCCAGTAGTTCCCAGGTTTCCTCCTACGAGCAGTACTTC
TRBD1 | 16 | TRBJ1-5 | TRBV4-2 | . | CASSQDRTGRNQPQHF | TGTGCCAGCAGCCAAGATAGGACAGGACGCAATCAGCCCCAGCATTTT
. | 15 | TRBJ1-2 | TRBV5-1 | . | CASSLMRGRNYGYTF | TGCGCCAGCAGCTTGATGAGGGGGAGAAACTATGGCTACACCTTC
TRBD2 | 15 | TRBJ2-3 | TRBV6-5 | . | CASSYTGTSGGTQYF | TGTGCCAGCAGTTACACCGGGACTAGCGGGGGTACGCAGTATTTT
. | 14 | TRBJ1-5 | TRBV6-6 | few | CASSYPGSGAPQHF | TGTGCCAGCAGTTACCCCGGGTCGGGTGCCCCCCAGCATTTT
. | 15 | TRBJ2-3 | TRBV5-4 | few | CASSPPLVSTDTQYF | TGTGCCAGCAGCCCCCCCCTAGTGTCCACAGATACGCAGTATTTT
TRBD2 | 13 | TRBJ2-7 | TRBV28 | few | CASFSGRSYEQYF | TGTGCCAGCTTTAGCGGGAGATCCTACGAGCAGTACTTC
TRBD1 | 14 | TRBJ2-5 | TRBV5-1 | few | CASSGGTGQETQYF | TGCGCCAGCAGCGGTGGGACAGGGCAAGAGACCCAGTACTTC
. | 15 | TRBJ1-6 | TRBV5-4 | few | CASSLGQRQNSPLHF | TGTGCCAGCAGCTTGGGACAGAGACAAAATTCACCCCTCCACTTT
. | 17 | TRBJ2-4 | TRBV9 | . | CASSVAGGHAAKNIQYF | TGTGCCAGCAGCGTAGCGGGGGGACATGCAGCCAAAAACATTCAGTACTTC
TRBD1 | 15 | TRBJ2-1 | TRBV30 | . | CAWSQQGWDWVEQFF | TGTGCCTGGAGTCAACAGGGGTGGGATTGGGTTGAGCAGTTCTTC
TRBD1 | 12 | TRBJ1-2 | TRBV30 | few | CASHRGNYGYTF | TGTGCCTCCCACAGGGGAAACTATGGCTACACCTTC
. | 11 | TRBJ1-1 | TRBV20-1 | few | CILRAGAKAFF | TGCATTCTTCGAGCGGGGGCGAAAGCTTTCTTT
. | 14 | TRBJ1-1 | TRBV9 | few | CASSVGEVNTEAFF | TGTGCCAGCAGCGTAGGAGAGGTGAACACTGAAGCTTTCTTT
. | 14 | TRBJ2-7 | TRBV30 | . | CAWRFAGPSYEQYF | TGTGCCTGGAGGTTCGCGGGACCTAGCTACGAGCAGTACTTC